Here is one T cell receptor beta chain with its context. Its target is unknown. Per germline, CDR1 SGHTA and CDR2 FQGNSA. V gave up 4 bases and J gave up 6 bases; unmatched junction bases: 9. This CDR3 region has 15 residues. The data originate from a study of cytomegalovirus exposure and HLA in healthy donors. Across the whole study: The 120 or so validation repertoires and the 666 first-cohort repertoires shared a platform, a later analysis reported.

The study's findings and limits: It was found in a later analysis that first-cohort TCR clusters tended to co-occur in the 100 to 150 validation repertoires. Among TCR beta chains, those listed as cytomegalovirus-associated numbered over 150.

This table comes from immunoSEQ multiplex PCR, and its TCRdb copy is limited to in-frame clones, with some not included. This table holds roughly 120,000 clones, 90% to 95% found once. Donors were drawn from the approximately 120-subject validation cohort, separate from the approximately 700-subject first cohort. The source is a woman in her late teens or twenties in good health and CMV-seronegative. The chain recombines TRBV7-2 with TRBJ2-1, with 7 nucleotides matching TRBD1. Sequenced: PBMCs. The CDR3 spells CASSSTMTGRNEQFF. The CDR3 nucleotides are TGTGCCAGCAGCTCAACCATGACAGGGCGCAATGAGCAGTTCTTC. Full variable domain (missing parts from reference TRBV7-2 and TRBJ2-1): GAGVSQSPSNKVTEKGKDVELRCDPISGHTALYWYRQSLGQGLEFLIYFQGNSAPDKSGLPSDRFSAERTGGSVSTLTIQRTQQEDSAVYLCASSSTMTGRNEQFFGPGTRLTVL.